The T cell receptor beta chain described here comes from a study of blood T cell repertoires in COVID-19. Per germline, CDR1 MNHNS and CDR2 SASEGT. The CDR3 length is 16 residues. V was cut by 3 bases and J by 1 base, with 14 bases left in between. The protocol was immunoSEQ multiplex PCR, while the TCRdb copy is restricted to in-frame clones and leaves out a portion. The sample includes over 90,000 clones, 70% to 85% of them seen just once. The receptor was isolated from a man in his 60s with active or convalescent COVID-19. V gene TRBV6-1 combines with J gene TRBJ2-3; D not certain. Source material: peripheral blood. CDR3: CASSDRHFIGTDTQYF. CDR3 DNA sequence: TGTGCCAGCAGTGACCGACACTTCATCGGCACAGATACGCAGTATTTT.